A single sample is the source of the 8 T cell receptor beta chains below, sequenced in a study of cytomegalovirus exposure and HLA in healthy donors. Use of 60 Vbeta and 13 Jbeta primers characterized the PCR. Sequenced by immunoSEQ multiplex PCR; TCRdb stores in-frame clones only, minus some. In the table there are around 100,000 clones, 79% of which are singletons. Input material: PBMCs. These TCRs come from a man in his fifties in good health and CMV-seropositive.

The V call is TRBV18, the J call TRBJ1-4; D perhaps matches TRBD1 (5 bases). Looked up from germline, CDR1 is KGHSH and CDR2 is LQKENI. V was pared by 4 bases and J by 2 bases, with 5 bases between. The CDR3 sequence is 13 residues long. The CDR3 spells CASSRQTNEKLFF. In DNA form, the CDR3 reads TGTGCCAGCTCACGACAGACTAATGAAAAACTGTTTTTT.

This chain's CDR3 is CASSHRDRGEPQHF. The CDR3 DNA is TGTGCCAGCTCACACCGGGACAGGGGGGAGCCCCAGCATTTT. This rearrangement joins TRBV18 to TRBJ1-5; TRBD1 matches 11 bases. CDR1 and CDR2 from the germline V gene are KGHSH and LQKENI. This CDR3 spans 14 amino acids. The V and J ends lost 4 bases and 8 bases, in that order; junction bases with no gene match: 4. Combining the CDR3 with reference TRBV18 and TRBJ1-5 gives the whole variable domain NAGVMQNPRHLVRRRGQEARLRCSPMKGHSHVYWYRQLPEEGLKFMVYLQKENIIDESGMPKERFSAEFPKEGPSILRIQQVVRGDSAAYFCASSHRDRGEPQHFGDGTRLSIL.

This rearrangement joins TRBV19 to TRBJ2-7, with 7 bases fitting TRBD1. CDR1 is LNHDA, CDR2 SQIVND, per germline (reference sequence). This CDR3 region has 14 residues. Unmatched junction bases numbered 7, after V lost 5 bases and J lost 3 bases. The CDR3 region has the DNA TGTGCCAGTAGTTTGGGACAGCTAAACTACGAGCAGTACTTC. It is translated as CASSLGQLNYEQYF.

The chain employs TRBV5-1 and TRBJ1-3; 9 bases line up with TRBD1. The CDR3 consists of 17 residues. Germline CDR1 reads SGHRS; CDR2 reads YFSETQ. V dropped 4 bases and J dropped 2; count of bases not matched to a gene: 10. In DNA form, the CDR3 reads TGCGCCAGCAGCGATCAACCGGGACAGGGCACTGGAAACACCATATATTTT. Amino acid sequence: CASSDQPGQGTGNTIYF. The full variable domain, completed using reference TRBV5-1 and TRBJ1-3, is KAGVTQTPRYLIKTRGQQVTLSCSPISGHRSVSWYQQTPGQGLQFLFEYFSETQRNKGNFPGRFSGRQFSNSRSEMNVSTLELGDSALYLCASSDQPGQGTGNTIYFGEGSWLTVV.

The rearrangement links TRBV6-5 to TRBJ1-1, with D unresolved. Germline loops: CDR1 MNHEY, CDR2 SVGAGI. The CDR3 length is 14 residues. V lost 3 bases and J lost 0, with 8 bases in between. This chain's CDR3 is CASSYDSLNTEAFF. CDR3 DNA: TGTGCCAGCAGTTATGACTCCCTGAACACTGAAGCTTTCTTT.

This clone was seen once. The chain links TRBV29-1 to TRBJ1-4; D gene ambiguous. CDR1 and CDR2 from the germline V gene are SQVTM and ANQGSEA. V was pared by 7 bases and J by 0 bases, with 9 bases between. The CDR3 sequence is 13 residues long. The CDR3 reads CSASGTTNEKLFF. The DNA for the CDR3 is TGCAGCGCCTCCGGGACAACTAATGAAAAACTGTTTTTT.

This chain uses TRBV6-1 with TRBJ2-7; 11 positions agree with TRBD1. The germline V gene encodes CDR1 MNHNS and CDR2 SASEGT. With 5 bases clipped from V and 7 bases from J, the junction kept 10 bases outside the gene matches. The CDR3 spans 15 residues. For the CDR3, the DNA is TGTGCCAGCAGTAGGGGACAGGGGGTAGGTGGGGAGCAGTACTTC. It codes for CASSRGQGVGGEQYF.

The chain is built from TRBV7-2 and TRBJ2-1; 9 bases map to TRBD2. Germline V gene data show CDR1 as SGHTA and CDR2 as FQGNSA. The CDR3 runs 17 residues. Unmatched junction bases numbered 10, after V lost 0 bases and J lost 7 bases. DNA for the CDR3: TGTGCCAGCAGCTTAGCGGGGGGACTAGCCTTCGGGAATGAGCAGTTCTTC. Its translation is CASSLAGGLAFGNEQFF.